The entry below describes one TCR beta chain. CDR1 and CDR2 (germline): LNHDA, SQIVND (reference sequence). Trimming took off 8 bases at V and 6 bases at J, with 12 bases between the two ends. This CDR3 has 12 residues. This entry belongs to a study of control samples from healthy donors and cancer patients. Method: immunoSEQ multiplex PCR; TCRdb's copy keeps in-frame clones and lacks some. The repertoire holds about 85,000 clones, with about 88% as singletons. The sample taken for sequencing was blood. This chain links TRBV19 with TRBJ2-3; D not resolved. The source of this sequence is a woman in her sixties or seventies in good health. The CDR3 DNA sequence: TGTGCCAGTTTAGTGAACCGGGATACGCAGTATTTT. Translating gives CASLVNRDTQYF.